This T cell receptor beta chain was documented in a study of cytomegalovirus exposure and HLA in healthy donors. Both 60 Vbeta primers and 13 Jbeta primers went into the PCR. Measured with immunoSEQ multiplex PCR; TCRdb has only the in-frame clones, and not every one. Among some 190,000 clones listed, 76% were seen once. There are 14 residues in the CDR3. CDR1 is MNHNS and CDR2 is SASEGT in the germline V gene. V lost 6 bases and J lost 1; bases outside the gene matches: 2. This sequence was found in a woman in her 30s in good health and CMV-seropositive. The sequenced sample consisted of PBMCs. This chain links TRBV6-1 with TRBJ1-5, with TRBD1 matching over 8 bases. Here the CDR3 reads CASSQGASNQPQHF. The CDR3, as DNA: TGTGCCAGCAGCCAGGGGGCGAGCAATCAGCCCCAGCATTTT.